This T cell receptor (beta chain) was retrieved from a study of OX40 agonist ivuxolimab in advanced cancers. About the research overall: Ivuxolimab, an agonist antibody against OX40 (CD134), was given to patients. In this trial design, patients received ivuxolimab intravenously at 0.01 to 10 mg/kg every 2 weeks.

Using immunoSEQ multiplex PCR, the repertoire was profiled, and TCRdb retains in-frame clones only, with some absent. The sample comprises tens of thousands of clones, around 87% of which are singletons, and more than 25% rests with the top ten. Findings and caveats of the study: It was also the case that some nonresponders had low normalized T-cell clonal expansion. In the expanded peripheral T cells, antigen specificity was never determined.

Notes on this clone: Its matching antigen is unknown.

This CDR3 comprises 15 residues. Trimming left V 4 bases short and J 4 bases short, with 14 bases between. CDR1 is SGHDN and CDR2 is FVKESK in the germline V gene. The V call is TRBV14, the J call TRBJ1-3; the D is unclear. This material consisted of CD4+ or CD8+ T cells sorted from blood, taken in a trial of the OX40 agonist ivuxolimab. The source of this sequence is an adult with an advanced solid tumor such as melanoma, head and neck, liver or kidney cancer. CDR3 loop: CASSPRRVQGNTIYF. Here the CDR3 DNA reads TGTGCCAGCAGCCCTCGACGGGTTCAGGGAAACACCATATATTTT.